The count of the clone carrying this TCR beta chain is one. These data belong to a study of Ad26.COV2.S vaccination and SARS-CoV-2 variants. Germline V lookup: CDR1 LNHDA, CDR2 SQIVND (reference sequence). V gave up 9 bases and J gave up 6 bases; unmatched junction bases: 14. This CDR3 region has 15 residues. This sample's treatment: around 19 received Ad26.COV2.S at low or high dose, single or two shots; several received placebo; per-sample allocation not given. Day 63 after the first injection of vaccine or placebo was the sampling time. The method was immunoSEQ multiplex PCR; TCRdb's version includes in-frame clones alone and lacks a portion of them. In the table there are more than 350,000 clones, about 93% of which are singletons.

The genes are TRBV19 and TRBJ2-3, with 8 bases matching TRBD2. Sequences were derived from peripheral blood, sampled in a trial of Ad26.COV2.S vaccine versus placebo. This clonotype was sampled from a person between 18 and 60 years old who received the Ad26.COV2.S COVID-19 vaccine or a placebo. CDR3 in amino acids: CASMTSAAYWDTQYF. CDR3 nucleotides: TGTGCCAGCATGACTAGCGCAGCATACTGGGATACGCAGTATTTT.